This T cell receptor beta chain appears in the sequencing data of a study of identical twins. Study observations and caveats: Surplus twin overlap in beta out-of-frame sequences was less pronounced. Models underestimated how often monozygotic twins shared out-of-frame TCR alpha. There was an excess of low generation probability in the out-of-frame alpha sequences that twins shared. Abundant beta clonotypes from cord blood had fewer insertions, unlike memory repertoires, which showed none.

In TCRdb, the 5' RACE reads were re-called with MiXCR into one record per CDR3 protein. The data show around 690,000 distinct CDR3 sequences, with less than 25% seen just once and 4% to 4.5% held by the top ten. Germline V gene lookup returns CDR1 SGHTA and CDR2 FQGNSA. The CDR3 runs to 14 residues. Concerning this clonotype itself: Its matching antigen is unknown. One junction end does not reproduce the germline sequence, and a read error may be involved.

This sample also belongs to another study, concerning T cells expressing NK-cell markers.

This chain joins TRBV7-2 and TRBJ2-3; 9 bases are shared with TRBD2. What was sequenced was PBMCs. This receptor was taken from a woman younger than 35 in good health. CDR3 amino acids: CASSLVAGADTQYF. The CDR3 DNA is TGCGCCAGCAGCTTGGTAGCGGGGGCAGATACGCAGTATTTT.